Listed here is a single T cell receptor beta chain. The antigen remains undetermined. This sample was included in a study of shared clonotypes between healthy human individuals. The wider study: For every donor, three CD4 naive, three CD4 memory, two CD8 naive and one CD8 memory plates were used.

Study results and limitations: Sequencing of the sorted subsets was shown by rarefaction to be incomplete despite large depth.

The data were produced by immunoSEQ multiplex PCR, yet TCRdb's version contains in-frame clones alone and is incomplete. This table has hundreds of thousands of clones, around 97% appearing once. CDR1 ENHRY and CDR2 SYGVKD come from the germline V gene. CDR3 length: 14 residues. Losses at the gene ends were 0 bases for V and 4 bases for J; bases not matched to a gene: 3. The donors, healthy adults who were HIV-negative, had experienced no recent acute infections or vaccinations. This receptor was taken from a woman in her 30s in good health. V is TRBV10-3 and J is TRBJ2-7; 7 bases agree with TRBD2. The source material was naive CD4+ T cells sorted from blood. Described subset: CD45RA+ positively selected. Written as DNA, the CDR3 is TGTGCCATCAGTGAGTCGGGTAGCGGGTACGAGCAGTACTTC. As protein: CAISESGSGYEQYF.